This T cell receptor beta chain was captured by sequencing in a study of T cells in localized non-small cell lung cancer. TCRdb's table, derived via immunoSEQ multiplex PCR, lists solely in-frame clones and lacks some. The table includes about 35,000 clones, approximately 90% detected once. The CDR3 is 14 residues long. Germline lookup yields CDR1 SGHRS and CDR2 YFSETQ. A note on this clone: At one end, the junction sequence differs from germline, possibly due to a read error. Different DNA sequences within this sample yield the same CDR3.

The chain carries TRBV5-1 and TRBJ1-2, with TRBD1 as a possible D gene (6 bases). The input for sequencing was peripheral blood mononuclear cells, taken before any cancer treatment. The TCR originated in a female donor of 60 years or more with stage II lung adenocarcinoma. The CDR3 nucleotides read TGCGCAAGCAGCCCACTGGGGGGGCAGGGTGGCTACACCTTC. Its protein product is CASSPLGGQGGYTF.